This TCR beta chain was sequenced in a study of response to subunit inactivated influenza vaccine. This clonotype showed up just a few times. Trimming left V 3 bases short and J 1 base short, with 10 bases between. Germline V gives CDR1 ENHRY, CDR2 SYGVKD. The CDR3 runs 15 residues. TCRdb reprocessed the RT-PCR reads via MiXCR and lists one record per CDR3 protein. In the table there are 550,000 to 800,000 distinct CDR3 sequences, more than 15% of which are singletons. This material consisted of PBMCs from blood, taken roughly 12 days after vaccination. The gene calls are TRBV10-3 and TRBJ1-5; D is perhaps TRBD1 (5 bases). This TCR was recovered from a man in his fifties who received an inactivated influenza vaccine. CDR3 residues: CAISDGTSSNQPQHF. The CDR3 nucleotides read TGTGCCATCAGTGACGGGACCTCGAGCAATCAGCCCCAGCATTTT.